The 22 T cell receptor beta chains below were found in one sample sequenced in a study of T cells in Graves' hyperthyroidism and ophthalmopathy (dated by TCRdb to the late 2010s). The receptor library was made with multiplex PCR. The reads were generated on an Illumina HiSeq 2000. Amplification of TCR beta CDR3 regions was carried out from RNA transcripts. For the first round of RT-PCR on the TCR CDR3, the HTBI primer set was used together with the Qiagen OneStep RT-PCR kit. TCRdb reworked the public reads: Q25 trimming with fastp, MiXCR clone assembly, productive beta chains retained. Every CDR3 protein is listed once, alongside the most common genes and DNA of its rows. This sample gives 730,000 or so distinct CDR3 sequences in total; approximately 19% of them show up just once. The ten most abundant clones make up 16% of the sample. The sample consisted of blood. The source of these receptors is a woman aged 45-65 years with Graves' hyperthyroidism that later progressed to Graves' ophthalmopathy.

The chain couples TRBV2 to TRBJ1-1; the match to TRBD1 covers 12 bases. The CDR3 is 16 residues long. Trimming took 6 bases from V and 5 from J; bases not matched to a gene: 10. CDR1 and CDR2 (germline): SNHLY, FYNNEI. Written as DNA, the CDR3 is TGTGCCAGCAGAAACCCGGGACAGGGGGCCGGGACTGAAGCTTTCTTT. This sequence encodes CASRNPGQGAGTEAFF. Using reference TRBV2 and TRBJ1-1 for the parts outside the CDR3, the full variable domain is EPEVTQTPSHQVTQMGQEVILRCVPISNHLYFYWYRQILGQKVEFLVSFYNNEISEKSEIFDDQFSVERPDGSNFTLKIRSTKLEDSAMYFCASRNPGQGAGTEAFFGQGTRLTVV.

In its sample, this clonotype was seen a few times. This chain connects TRBV6-1 to TRBJ1-5; 7 nucleotides align to TRBD1. The CDR3 runs 16 residues. The V and J ends lost 8 bases and 2 bases, in that order; junction bases with no gene match: 12. Germline-derived CDR1 and CDR2 are MNHNS and SASEGT. CDR3 coding DNA: TGTGCCAGCCAGGGACAGACCCTAGGGGGCAATCAGCCCCAGCATTTT. Residues: CASQGQTLGGNQPQHF.

The chain links TRBV27 to TRBJ1-1, with D tentatively TRBD1 (5 bases). The V gene's germline CDR1 is MNHEY and CDR2 SMNVEV (reference sequence). The CDR3 sequence is 12 residues long. Trimming shortened V by 8 bases and J by 4 bases, and 11 bases separated the two germline ends. The CDR3 region is CASLGQGTEAFF. CDR3 sequence (DNA): TGTGCCAGCCTTGGGCAGGGCACTGAAGCTTTCTTT.

This clonotype has only a few counts. V and J are TRBV5-8 and TRBJ1-5; 9 nucleotides align to TRBD1. V shed 3 bases, J shed 5 bases, and the junction held 9 bases outside the gene matches. CDR1 is SGHTS and CDR2 is YDEGEE in the germline V gene. The CDR3 contains 16 residues. This chain's CDR3 is CASSSSGQGFDQPQHF. DNA for the CDR3: TGTGCCAGCAGCTCGTCGGGACAGGGCTTCGATCAGCCCCAGCATTTT. The full variable domain, completed using reference TRBV5-8 and TRBJ1-5, is EAGVTQSPTHLIKTRGQQATLRCSPISGHTSVYWYQQALGLGLQFLLWYDEGEERNRGNFPPRFSGRQFPNYSSELNVNALELEDSALYLCASSSSGQGFDQPQHFGDGTRLSIL.

Many counts were recorded for this clonotype. The chain links TRBV18 to TRBJ1-2; weak D call: TRBD1 (5 bases). Per germline, CDR1 KGHSH and CDR2 LQKENI. There are 16 residues in the CDR3. Trimming left V 3 bases short and J 4 bases short, with 18 bases between. This CDR3 reads CASSPRTTTGGYGYTF. Here the CDR3 DNA reads TGTGCCAGCTCACCGAGAACGACAACCGGGGGCTATGGCTACACCTTC.

The V call is TRBV19, the J call TRBJ1-2; D is ambiguous. Germline V CDR1 and CDR2: LNHDA, SQIVND (reference sequence). The CDR3 has 13 amino acids. Trimming took 7 bases from V and 8 from J, leaving 17 bases between them. The CDR3 DNA follows: TGTGCCAGTATCACATCCGGGTATGAAGGCTACACCTTC. Its protein is CASITSGYEGYTF.

The chain links TRBV20-1 to TRBJ1-2; 7 bases are a match to TRBD1. The CDR3 is made up of 14 amino acids. From germline, CDR1 is DFQATT and CDR2 SNEGSKA (reference sequence). Germline trimming cut 3 bases from V and 6 bases from J; bases unmatched to any gene: 10. CDR3 sequence reads: CSARATTQGDGYTF. The CDR3 DNA is TGCAGTGCTAGGGCCACGACTCAGGGGGATGGCTACACCTTC.

The chain carries TRBV20-1 and TRBJ1-5; D unclear. V was shortened by 5 bases and J by 1 base, with 9 bases between the two germline ends. The length of the CDR3 is 13 residues. The germline V gene has CDR1 DFQATT and CDR2 SNEGSKA (reference sequence). CDR3 sequence (DNA): TGCAGTGCTTTAGACACAAGCAATCAGCCCCAGCATTTT. It specifies CSALDTSNQPQHF.

The chain uses TRBV9 and TRBJ1-2; D unclear. Germline V gene sequence: CDR1 SGDLS, CDR2 YYNGEE. The CDR3 runs to 14 residues. Trimming stripped 3 bases from V and 7 bases from J, with 16 bases between. CDR3 DNA sequence: TGTGCCAGCAGCGCCGGCCGGTACGTGCGTGGCTACACCTTC. Its protein is CASSAGRYVRGYTF.

This clonotype was counted only a few times. The rearrangement joins TRBV4-2 to TRBJ2-3, with D possibly TRBD1 on 6 matching bases. Germline values: CDR1 LGHNA, CDR2 YNFKEQ. With 0 bases removed from V and 2 bases from J, the gap between germline ends came to 9 bases. The length of the CDR3 is 15 residues. CDR3 sequence: CASSQEGQPTDTQYF. CDR3 nucleotide sequence: TGTGCCAGCAGCCAAGAGGGACAACCCACAGATACGCAGTATTTT.

The genes are TRBV29-1 and TRBJ2-3; possible D gene TRBD1, 5 bases. The length of the CDR3 is 15 residues. V lost 1 base, J lost 1 base, and 12 bases lay in between. Germline V gives CDR1 SQVTM, CDR2 ANQGSEA. The CDR3 is CSVEGQQVGTDTQYF. CDR3 DNA: TGCAGCGTTGAAGGACAGCAGGTCGGCACAGATACGCAGTATTTT.

This clonotype was detected many times. The V and J genes are TRBV12-3 or TRBV12-4 and TRBJ2-2; 7 positions agree with TRBD1. This CDR3 contains 15 residues. Losses at the gene ends were 5 bases for V and 3 bases for J; bases not matched to a gene: 6. CDR3 loop: CASSLDRPDTGELFF. The CDR3 DNA reads TGTGCCAGCAGTCTGGACAGGCCCGACACCGGGGAGCTGTTTTTT.

Only one count was recorded for this clonotype. CDR3 nucleotide sequence: TGTGCCAGTAGTCGACAGATGGGGGACATTCAGTACTTC. It codes for CASSRQMGDIQYF. The rearrangement uses TRBV19 and TRBJ2-4; D possibly uses TRBD1 or TRBD2 (5 bases each). Germline CDR1 is LNHDA and CDR2 is SQIVND (reference sequence). The CDR3 consists of 13 residues. V was trimmed by 5 bases and J by 8 bases, leaving 13 bases between them.

Of note for this clonotype: At one boundary the junction diverges from the germline segment, which might be a read error. The chain joins TRBV20-1 to TRBJ1-5; the D gene is possibly TRBD1 (5 bases). The CDR3 is 16 amino acids. Germline V gene data show CDR1 as DFQATT and CDR2 as SNEGSKA (reference sequence). CDR3 nucleotide sequence: TGCAGTGCTAGAGGGAGGGGCGGGGTCAAAAATCGGCCCCAGCATTTT. It yields the protein CSARGRGGVKNRPQHF.

Ten or more counts support this clonotype. This chain joins TRBV7-6 and TRBJ2-7; D is ambiguous. The V gene lost 8 bases and the J gene lost 3 bases, with 8 bases spanning the gap. In germline, CDR1 is SGHVS, CDR2 FNYEAQ. The CDR3 runs 11 residues. Written as DNA, the CDR3 is TGTGCCAGCGGGTCCCACTACGAGCAGTACTTC. It encodes CASGSHYEQYF.

V and J are TRBV12-3 or TRBV12-4 and TRBJ2-2; weak D call: TRBD1 (5 bases). The germline V and J ends were trimmed by 8 bases and 2 bases, with 12 bases remaining between them. The CDR3 runs 14 residues. In nucleotides, the CDR3 is TGTGCCAGCTTGGGGCAGGGAAACACCGGGGAGCTGTTTTTT. It codes for CASLGQGNTGELFF.

The V call is TRBV6-2 or TRBV6-3, the J call TRBJ1-6, with 8 bases lining up with TRBD1. The CDR3 runs to 16 residues. The germline V gene encodes CDR1 MNHEY and CDR2 SVGEGT. Trimming took 2 bases from V and 7 from J; bases not matched to a gene: 7. The CDR3 nucleotides are TGTGCCAGCAGTTACACACGGACAGGGTGGAATTCACCCCTCCACTTT. Protein sequence: CASSYTRTGWNSPLHF.

Comment on this clonotype: Because it lacks the conserved phenylalanine or tryptophan at the end, this CDR3 is likely a read error. The chain combines TRBV7-8 with TRBJ2-5; no firm D call. From germline, CDR1 is SGHVS and CDR2 FQNEAQ. V was pared by 1 base and J by 4 bases, with 10 bases between. The CDR3 runs to 14 residues. Here the CDR3 DNA reads TGTGCCAGCAGCTTAGTTGTACCCGCAGAGACCCAGTACCTC. Its translation: CASSLVVPAETQYL.

The chain has TRBV14 and TRBJ2-3, with a weak D call TRBD1 (6 bases). Germline V gene data show CDR1 as SGHDN and CDR2 as FVKESK. The CDR3 covers 13 residues. Trimming removed 0 bases at V and 9 bases at J, with 10 bases between. CDR3 amino acids: CASSQDLGQTQYF. For the CDR3, the DNA is TGTGCCAGCAGCCAAGATCTAGGACAGACGCAGTATTTT. The variable domain in full, completed from reference TRBV14 and TRBJ2-3, reads EAGVTQFPSHSVIEKGQTVTLRCDPISGHDNLYWYRRVMGKEIKFLLHFVKESKQDESGMPNNRFLAERTGGTYSTLKVQPAELEDSGVYFCASSQDLGQTQYFGPGTRLTVL.

Comments on this clonotype: No conserved phenylalanine or tryptophan ends this CDR3, so it is likely a read error. CDR3 coding DNA: TGTGCCAGCACCCCGGAGGGACAGGGCGGTTCACCCCTCCACCTT. The encoded protein is CASTPEGQGGSPLHL. The chain carries TRBV12-3 or TRBV12-4 and TRBJ1-6, with 9 bases identical to TRBD1. V shed 7 bases and J 9 bases; nucleotides not matched to a gene: 10. The CDR3 has 15 residues.

This chain uses TRBV27 with TRBJ2-5; 11 bases agree with TRBD2. Germline assignment: CDR1 MNHEY and CDR2 SMNVEV (reference sequence). CDR3 length: 16 residues. The V segment lost 5 bases and the J segment 1 base; nucleotides outside the gene matches: 6. The CDR3 region has the DNA TGTGCCAGCAGTAACCTAGCGGGGGGTCTCCAAGAGACCCAGTACTTC. Translated, it gives CASSNLAGGLQETQYF.

The gene calls are TRBV10-2 and TRBJ1-4, with 9 nucleotides matching TRBD1. The CDR3 is 14 residues long. In germline, CDR1 is WSHSY, CDR2 SAAADI. V shed 6 bases and J 8 bases; nucleotides not matched to a gene: 7. CDR3 bases: TGCGCCAGCAGGATGGACAGGGGAAGAGAAAAACTGTTTTTT. Its translation is CASRMDRGREKLFF.